This is a list of T cell receptor beta chains from one sample in a study of T-cell memory formation after mild COVID-19. TCRdb redid the calling of the 5' RACE reads with MiXCR, one entry per CDR3 protein. The sample records about 560,000 distinct CDR3 sequences, 17% being singletons. Sequenced: PBMCs or a T cell subset sorted from them (not recorded which). Receptor source: an adult woman who had mild COVID-19 (a few samples of this study predate the infection). Cell type and time point are not known. Each CDR3 is given with its conserved first and last residue. The order of the fields is V gene, J gene, D gene, clone size, CDR3 protein, CDR3 DNA. A D gene is named only where the DNA matches it firmly. Size tells how often a clone was seen (once, few, many) or the class of an expanded clone, and some rows leave it out.

V gene: TRBV5-1; J gene: TRBJ1-4; D gene: .; clone size: .; CDR3 protein: CASSSGGPPEKLFF; CDR3 DNA: TGCGCCAGCAGTTCGGGTGGACCACCTGAAAAACTGTTTTTT
V gene: TRBV20-1; J gene: TRBJ1-1; D gene: TRBD1; clone size: .; CDR3 protein: CSARTGEPEAFF; CDR3 DNA: TGCAGTGCTCGGACAGGGGAGCCTGAAGCTTTCTTT
V gene: TRBV12-3/TRBV12-4; J gene: TRBJ2-1; D gene: TRBD1; clone size: .; CDR3 protein: CASGVGTVSYNEQFF; CDR3 DNA: TGTGCCAGCGGCGTAGGGACAGTCTCCTACAATGAGCAGTTCTTC
V gene: TRBV9; J gene: TRBJ2-6; D gene: .; clone size: many; CDR3 protein: CASSGSGANVLTF; CDR3 DNA: TGTGCCAGCAGCGGATCTGGGGCCAACGTCCTGACTTTC
V gene: TRBV6-2/TRBV6-3; J gene: TRBJ2-7; D gene: .; clone size: .; CDR3 protein: CDSSYSMSHPNGQYF; CDR3 DNA: TGTGACAGCAGTTACTCTATGAGCCATCCTAACGGGCAGTACTTC
V gene: TRBV7-3; J gene: TRBJ2-1; D gene: .; clone size: .; CDR3 protein: CASSPAVGARDEQFF; CDR3 DNA: TGTGCCAGCAGCCCCGCGGTAGGGGCCCGCGATGAGCAGTTCTTC
V gene: TRBV20-1; J gene: TRBJ1-5; D gene: .; clone size: many; CDR3 protein: CSARDRSGPSYSNQPQHF; CDR3 DNA: TGCAGTGCTAGAGATCGGTCCGGCCCCTCTTATAGCAATCAGCCCCAGCATTTT
V gene: TRBV9; J gene: TRBJ2-1; D gene: .; clone size: .; CDR3 protein: CASSVFDYPSSYNEQFF; CDR3 DNA: TGTGCCAGCAGCGTGTTCGACTACCCGAGCTCCTACAATGAGCAGTTCTTC
V gene: TRBV5-1; J gene: TRBJ1-1; D gene: .; clone size: many; CDR3 protein: CASSLVGRNTEAFF; CDR3 DNA: TGCGCCAGCAGCTTGGTGGGTCGTAACACTGAAGCTTTCTTT
V gene: TRBV12-3/TRBV12-4; J gene: TRBJ2-7; D gene: .; clone size: .; CDR3 protein: CASSSPEGKRDISYEQYF; CDR3 DNA: TGTGCCAGCAGTTCCCCAGAGGGAAAACGGGACATCTCCTACGAGCAGTACTTC
V gene: TRBV7-2; J gene: TRBJ2-2; D gene: TRBD1; clone size: .; CDR3 protein: CASSSRDRGIGELFF; CDR3 DNA: TGTGCCAGCAGCTCGAGGGACAGAGGAATCGGGGAGCTGTTTTTT
V gene: TRBV4-1; J gene: TRBJ2-2; D gene: TRBD1; clone size: many; CDR3 protein: CASSQEVRQGLNTGELFF; CDR3 DNA: TGCGCCAGCAGCCAAGAAGTGCGACAGGGGTTAAACACCGGGGAGCTGTTTTTT
V gene: TRBV6-1; J gene: TRBJ1-5; D gene: .; clone size: many; CDR3 protein: CASSERELEPQHF; CDR3 DNA: TGTGCCAGCAGTGAAAGGGAGTTGGAGCCCCAGCATTTT
V gene: TRBV7-6; J gene: TRBJ2-1; D gene: .; clone size: .; CDR3 protein: CASSLGINNEQFF; CDR3 DNA: TGTGCCAGCAGCTTAGGAATCAACAATGAGCAGTTCTTC
V gene: TRBV6-5; J gene: TRBJ2-7; D gene: TRBD1; clone size: few; CDR3 protein: CASSYTGGQLYEQYF; CDR3 DNA: TGTGCCAGCAGTTATACTGGGGGACAGCTCTACGAGCAGTACTTC
V gene: TRBV12-3/TRBV12-4; J gene: TRBJ1-1; D gene: .; clone size: few; CDR3 protein: CASSLEWGANTEAFF; CDR3 DNA: TGTGCCAGCAGTTTAGAGTGGGGGGCAAACACTGAAGCTTTCTTT
V gene: TRBV20-1; J gene: TRBJ1-1; D gene: TRBD1; clone size: few; CDR3 protein: CSARVAPGGDRGINTEAFF; CDR3 DNA: TGCAGTGCTAGAGTTGCTCCCGGAGGGGACAGGGGGATCAACACTGAAGCTTTCTTT
V gene: TRBV4-1; J gene: TRBJ2-3; D gene: .; clone size: .; CDR3 protein: CASSQVPIHSATDTQYF; CDR3 DNA: TGCGCCAGCAGCCAAGTGCCCATACATTCCGCCACAGATACGCAGTATTTT
V gene: TRBV6-4; J gene: TRBJ1-2; D gene: .; clone size: .; CDR3 protein: CASSDSQATYGYTF; CDR3 DNA: TGTGCCAGCAGTGACTCCCAGGCTACCTATGGCTACACCTTC
V gene: TRBV12-3/TRBV12-4; J gene: TRBJ1-5; D gene: .; clone size: few; CDR3 protein: CASSFLGGRNQPQHF; CDR3 DNA: TGTGCCAGCAGTTTCTTGGGGGGCCGAAATCAGCCCCAGCATTTT
V gene: TRBV19; J gene: TRBJ2-1; D gene: .; clone size: .; CDR3 protein: CASTGPLGNEQFF; CDR3 DNA: TGTGCCAGTACCGGGCCACTCGGGAATGAGCAGTTCTTC
V gene: TRBV5-6; J gene: TRBJ2-2; D gene: .; clone size: few; CDR3 protein: CASSSLRGGELFF; CDR3 DNA: TGTGCCAGCAGCTCCCTACGGGGCGGGGAGCTGTTTTTT
V gene: TRBV20-1; J gene: TRBJ1-5; D gene: .; clone size: few; CDR3 protein: CSANFADIQHF; CDR3 DNA: TGCAGTGCTAATTTCGCAGATATACAGCATTTT
V gene: TRBV20-1; J gene: TRBJ2-3; D gene: .; clone size: few; CDR3 protein: CSASRDFLTDTQYF; CDR3 DNA: TGCAGTGCTAGCAGGGACTTCCTCACAGATACGCAGTATTTT
V gene: TRBV20-1; J gene: TRBJ1-2; D gene: TRBD1; clone size: .; CDR3 protein: CSARAGTGGVLLIGDGYTF; CDR3 DNA: TGCAGTGCTAGAGCCGGGACAGGGGGCGTTTTATTAATAGGTGATGGCTACACCTTC
V gene: TRBV19; J gene: TRBJ1-1; D gene: TRBD1; clone size: .; CDR3 protein: CASSPRGPTEAFF; CDR3 DNA: TGTGCCAGTAGTCCCAGGGGGCCGACTGAAGCTTTCTTT
V gene: TRBV30; J gene: TRBJ2-3; D gene: TRBD2; clone size: .; CDR3 protein: CAWSVGFRTSGYTDTQYF; CDR3 DNA: TGTGCCTGGAGTGTAGGTTTCCGGACTAGCGGATACACAGATACGCAGTATTTT
V gene: TRBV5-5; J gene: TRBJ1-2; D gene: .; clone size: .; CDR3 protein: CASSRRDNYGYTF; CDR3 DNA: TGTGCCAGCAGCCGCCGGGACAACTATGGCTACACCTTC
V gene: TRBV15; J gene: TRBJ1-2; D gene: .; clone size: .; CDR3 protein: CATSRQGGGVYGYTF; CDR3 DNA: TGTGCCACCAGCAGACAAGGCGGGGGCGTCTATGGCTACACCTTC
V gene: TRBV12-3/TRBV12-4; J gene: TRBJ2-7; D gene: TRBD1; clone size: .; CDR3 protein: CASSYTGAEQYF; CDR3 DNA: TGTGCCAGCAGTTATACAGGGGCCGAGCAGTACTTC
V gene: TRBV6-6; J gene: TRBJ1-4; D gene: .; clone size: .; CDR3 protein: CASRSEMVPDGSGVF; CDR3 DNA: TGTGCCAGCAGGTCCGAGATGGTTCCGGATGGTTCGGGGGTTTTT
V gene: TRBV12-3/TRBV12-4; J gene: TRBJ1-1; D gene: .; clone size: many; CDR3 protein: CASSPRRGVNTEAFF; CDR3 DNA: TGTGCCAGCAGTCCCCGAAGGGGAGTGAACACTGAAGCTTTCTTT
V gene: TRBV30; J gene: TRBJ1-1; D gene: .; clone size: few; CDR3 protein: CAWSVNSHTEAFF; CDR3 DNA: TGTGCCTGGAGTGTGAACAGTCACACTGAAGCTTTCTTT
V gene: TRBV18; J gene: TRBJ2-5; D gene: .; clone size: few; CDR3 protein: CASSLTSGTRETQYF; CDR3 DNA: TGTGCCAGCTCACTTACCTCCGGGACAAGGGAGACCCAGTACTTC
V gene: TRBV5-1; J gene: TRBJ2-1; D gene: .; clone size: .; CDR3 protein: CASSSLGSGREDNEQFF; CDR3 DNA: TGCGCCAGCAGCTCCCTAGGGTCAGGAAGGGAGGACAATGAGCAGTTCTTC
V gene: TRBV25-1; J gene: TRBJ2-7; D gene: TRBD2; clone size: .; CDR3 protein: CASSEVDKAGGPYEQYF; CDR3 DNA: TGTGCCAGCAGTGAAGTAGACAAGGCGGGGGGGCCGTACGAGCAGTACTTC
V gene: TRBV9; J gene: TRBJ2-1; D gene: TRBD1; clone size: .; CDR3 protein: CASSARTGGSSDEQFF; CDR3 DNA: TGTGCCAGCAGCGCCCGAACAGGGGGTAGCTCGGATGAGCAGTTCTTC
V gene: TRBV20-1; J gene: TRBJ1-2; D gene: TRBD1; clone size: few; CDR3 protein: CSAPDRGIGYTF; CDR3 DNA: TGCAGTGCCCCTGACAGGGGGATTGGCTACACCTTC
V gene: TRBV6-2/TRBV6-3; J gene: TRBJ2-7; D gene: .; clone size: few; CDR3 protein: CASSYGVGTYEQYF; CDR3 DNA: TGTGCCAGCAGTTATGGTGTGGGAACCTACGAGCAGTACTTC
V gene: TRBV4-1; J gene: TRBJ2-1; D gene: .; clone size: .; CDR3 protein: CASSQVLDEQFF; CDR3 DNA: TGCGCCAGCAGCCAGGTCCTCGATGAGCAGTTCTTC
V gene: TRBV6-5; J gene: TRBJ1-3; D gene: .; clone size: few; CDR3 protein: CASSYSSGSTSSGNTIYF; CDR3 DNA: TGTGCCAGCAGTTACTCCTCAGGGAGCACGAGCTCTGGAAACACCATATATTTT
V gene: TRBV12-3/TRBV12-4; J gene: TRBJ1-5; D gene: .; clone size: few; CDR3 protein: CASSDSDSNQPQHF; CDR3 DNA: TGTGCCAGCAGTGACAGTGATAGCAATCAGCCCCAGCATTTT
V gene: TRBV6-1; J gene: TRBJ2-1; D gene: .; clone size: few; CDR3 protein: CASKYSSGNEQFF; CDR3 DNA: TGTGCCAGCAAGTACAGTTCGGGGAATGAGCAGTTCTTC
V gene: TRBV20-1; J gene: TRBJ1-1; D gene: .; clone size: once; CDR3 protein: CSAGGGTIHTEAFF; CDR3 DNA: TGCAGTGCTGGAGGGGGGACAATCCACACTGAAGCTTTCTTT
V gene: TRBV7-9; J gene: TRBJ1-1; D gene: .; clone size: few; CDR3 protein: CASSPHTEAFF; CDR3 DNA: TGTGCCAGCAGCCCCCACACTGAAGCTTTCTTT
V gene: TRBV14; J gene: TRBJ1-6; D gene: .; clone size: .; CDR3 protein: CASSQDQAAHSPLHF; CDR3 DNA: TGTGCCAGCAGCCAAGATCAGGCAGCCCATTCACCCCTCCACTTT
V gene: TRBV6-5; J gene: TRBJ2-7; D gene: .; clone size: many; CDR3 protein: CASRYSSYEQYF; CDR3 DNA: TGTGCCAGCAGGTATAGCTCCTACGAGCAGTACTTC
V gene: TRBV3-1; J gene: TRBJ2-7; D gene: TRBD2; clone size: .; CDR3 protein: CASSQDGGLAWLEQYF; CDR3 DNA: TGTGCCAGCAGCCAAGATGGGGGACTAGCTTGGCTCGAGCAGTACTTC
V gene: TRBV20-1; J gene: TRBJ2-1; D gene: .; clone size: few; CDR3 protein: CSARAFRAYNEQFF; CDR3 DNA: TGCAGTGCTAGAGCTTTTAGGGCCTACAATGAGCAGTTCTTC
V gene: TRBV5-1; J gene: TRBJ2-1; D gene: .; clone size: .; CDR3 protein: CASSSLGGAGNEQFF; CDR3 DNA: TGCGCCAGCAGCTCTCTAGGGGGGGCCGGGAATGAGCAGTTCTTC
V gene: TRBV6-2/TRBV6-3; J gene: TRBJ2-7; D gene: .; clone size: few; CDR3 protein: CASRGGPGEQYF; CDR3 DNA: TGTGCCAGCAGGGGCGGACCCGGGGAGCAGTACTTC
V gene: TRBV6-1; J gene: TRBJ1-5; D gene: .; clone size: few; CDR3 protein: CASTRSDISPQHF; CDR3 DNA: TGTGCCAGCACGAGGAGTGATATCAGCCCTCAGCATTTT
V gene: TRBV14; J gene: TRBJ2-5; D gene: .; clone size: few; CDR3 protein: CASSRAHETQYF; CDR3 DNA: TGTGCCAGCAGCCGAGCCCACGAGACCCAGTACTTC
V gene: TRBV7-2; J gene: TRBJ2-1; D gene: TRBD1; clone size: .; CDR3 protein: CASSLSGQKFF; CDR3 DNA: TGTGCCAGCAGCTTATCGGGACAGAAGTTCTTC
V gene: TRBV18; J gene: TRBJ2-5; D gene: .; clone size: few; CDR3 protein: CASSPSVETQYF; CDR3 DNA: TGTGCCAGCTCACCTTCGGTTGAGACCCAGTACTTC
V gene: TRBV5-1; J gene: TRBJ2-7; D gene: .; clone size: few; CDR3 protein: CASSFGVVYEQYF; CDR3 DNA: TGCGCCAGCAGCTTCGGGGTTGTCTACGAGCAGTACTTC
V gene: TRBV18; J gene: TRBJ2-3; D gene: .; clone size: .; CDR3 protein: CASSPRPAGQSTDTQYF; CDR3 DNA: TGTGCCAGCTCACCGCGACCCGCGGGTCAAAGCACAGATACGCAGTATTTT
V gene: TRBV29-1; J gene: TRBJ2-7; D gene: .; clone size: .; CDR3 protein: CSVGDGRLEYEQYF; CDR3 DNA: TGCAGCGTTGGGGACGGACGGCTGGAGTACGAGCAGTACTTC
V gene: TRBV14; J gene: TRBJ1-2; D gene: TRBD1; clone size: few; CDR3 protein: CASSLQATGGGYTF; CDR3 DNA: TGTGCCAGCAGCCTCCAAGCGACAGGGGGTGGCTACACCTTC
V gene: TRBV6-5; J gene: TRBJ2-2; D gene: .; clone size: few; CDR3 protein: CASSYVGGGDGELFF; CDR3 DNA: TGTGCCAGCAGTTACGTAGGGGGGGGCGACGGGGAGCTGTTTTTT